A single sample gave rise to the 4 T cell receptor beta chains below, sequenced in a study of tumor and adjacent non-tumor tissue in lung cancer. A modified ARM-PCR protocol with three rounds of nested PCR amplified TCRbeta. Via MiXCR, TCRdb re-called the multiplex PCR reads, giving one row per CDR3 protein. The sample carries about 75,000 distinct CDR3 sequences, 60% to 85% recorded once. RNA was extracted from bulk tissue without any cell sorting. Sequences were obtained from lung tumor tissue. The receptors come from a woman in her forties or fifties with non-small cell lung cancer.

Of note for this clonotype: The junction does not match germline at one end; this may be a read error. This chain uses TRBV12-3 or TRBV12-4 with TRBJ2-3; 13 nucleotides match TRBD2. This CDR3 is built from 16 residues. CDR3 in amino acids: CASSLGLAGVLDTQYF. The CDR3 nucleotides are TGTGCCAGCAGTCTAGGACTAGCGGGAGTGTTAGATACGCAATATTTT.

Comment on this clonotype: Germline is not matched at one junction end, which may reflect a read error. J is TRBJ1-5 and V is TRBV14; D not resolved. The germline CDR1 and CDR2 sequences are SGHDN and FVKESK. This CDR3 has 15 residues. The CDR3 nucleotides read TGTGCCAGTAGCCATTCGTTGACCCACAATCAGCCCCAGCATTTT. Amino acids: CASSHSLTHNQPQHF.

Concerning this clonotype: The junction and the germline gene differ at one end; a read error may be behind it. Written as DNA, the CDR3 is TGTACCAGCAGATTCCAAGGCTACGTGCAGTACTTC. Residues: CTSRFQGYVQYF. The V gene is TRBV6-1, the J gene TRBJ2-7, with D hard to call. CDR1 MNHNS and CDR2 SASEGT come from the germline V gene. This CDR3 is 12 amino acids long.

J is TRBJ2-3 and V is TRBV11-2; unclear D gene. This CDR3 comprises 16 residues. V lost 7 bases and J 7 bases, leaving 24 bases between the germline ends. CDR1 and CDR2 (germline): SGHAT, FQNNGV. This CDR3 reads CASITVGYPLPYTQYF. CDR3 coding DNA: TGTGCCAGCATCACGGTGGGTTACCCGCTTCCATATACGCAGTATTTT.